This section outlines one TCR beta chain sequence together with its context. As handled by the study authors: Estimation of nucleated cell counts relied on the amplification of reference gene primers. Generated by immunoSEQ multiplex PCR, the TCRdb table keeps only in-frame clones and is missing some. V, J and clone size are taken as reported in that table, and D and trimming were inferred from the DNA itself. The table records some 100,000 clones, roughly 88% of them present only once. The data were taken from a study of blood T cell repertoires in COVID-19. Looking at the study overall: The study drew acute and convalescent COVID-19 samples from the United States, Italy and Spain. PBMCs, B-cell-depleted T cells, or T cells were the source of the cDNA or gDNA that made up the material.

This CDR3 contains 16 residues. J lost 6 bases, V lost 1 base, and 6 bases had no gene match. Germline lookup yields CDR1 SEHNR and CDR2 FQNEAQ (reference sequence). The material sequenced was peripheral blood. This clonotype was sampled from a human donor with active COVID-19. The donor label of this sample is uncertain. The chain couples TRBV7-9 to TRBJ2-1, with 10 nucleotides matching TRBD2. The CDR3 DNA reads as TGTGCCAGCAGCTTAGGAAGCGGGGGGGCCCTCAATGAGCAGTTCTTC. Amino acids: CASSLGSGGALNEQFF. The variable domain in full, completed from reference TRBV7-9 and TRBJ2-1, reads DTGVSQNPRHKITKRGQNVTFRCDPISEHNRLYWYRQTLGQGPEFLTYFQNEAQLEKSRLLSDRFSAERPKGSFSTLEIQRTEQGDSAMYLCASSLGSGGALNEQFFGPGTRLTVL.